These T cell receptor beta chains were read from a single sample in a study of a mutant IDH1 vaccine in newly diagnosed glioma. For these receptors, no antigen is known. Repertoires were generated with immunoSEQ multiplex PCR, while TCRdb's copy carries only in-frame clones and drops some. The sample carries tens of thousands of clones, under 90% recorded once. The sequencing used PBMCs, collected from a glioma patient whose treatment included an IDH1 peptide vaccine. The receptors shown here come from a man aged 25 to 40 with glioma. The CDR3 runs from the conserved cysteine through the conserved F or W. Size is stated for part of the rows, as once, few or many counts, or as a class when the clone is expanded.

>TRBJ2-7|TRBV25-1|.
CASSDPEGTQVRGEQYF
>TRBJ2-2|TRBV5-1|.
CASSLGQSFNTGELFF
>TRBJ2-6|TRBV29-1|.
CSVSTEASSGANVLTF
>TRBJ1-5|TRBV2|.
CASSEAQGRGQPQHF
>TRBJ2-1|TRBV5-4|.
CASSLGAGIQNEQFF
>TRBJ2-2|TRBV11-3|.
CASSPTSGRAGNTGELFF
>TRBJ1-6|TRBV7-2|few
CASSPETGSSPLHF
>TRBJ2-3|TRBV5-8|once
CASSLTGSRTDTQYF
>TRBJ1-4|TRBV19|few
CASNRWGTNEKLFF
>TRBJ2-3|TRBV29-1|.
CSVEPSGRLDTQYF
>TRBJ2-1|TRBV5-1|.
CASSRGQGDEQFF
>TRBJ1-3|TRBV7-9|.
CASSSTDTASGNTIYF
>TRBJ1-1|TRBV7-2|.
CASSFGTGMVTEAFF
>TRBJ1-2|TRBV5-3|.
CARSSNTGCYGYTF
>TRBJ2-2|TRBV6-1|.
CASRGRQGGPGELFF
>TRBJ1-1|TRBV11-3|.
CASSLQGSTEAFF
>TRBJ1-1|TRBV2|.
CASSEEVALEAFF